These T cell receptor beta chains were read from a single sample in a study of beta chain features in type 1 diabetes. Only in-frame clones appear in the TCRdb table, and some are missing; sequencing was by immunoSEQ multiplex PCR. The table has 500,000 to 850,000 clones, more than 13% seen once. Specimen: naive CD4+ T cells from blood. These receptors came from a man younger than 35 with type 1 diabetes. Each CDR3 is given with its conserved first and last residue. A D gene is named only where the DNA matches it firmly. Part of the rows lack a size; the others show once, few, many or a class for expanded clones.

>TRBD1|TRBV5-1|few|TRBJ1-6
TGCGCCAGCGGCAAAGGGGACAGTCATAATTCACCCCTCCACTTT
CASGKGDSHNSPLHF
>.|TRBV2|many|TRBJ2-6
TGTGCCAGCAGTGGGGACTCTGGGGCCAACGTCCTGACTTTC
CASSGDSGANVLTF
>TRBD1|TRBV30|.|TRBJ1-4
TGTGCCTGGAGTGTACAGGGGGCGTCAAAACTGTTTTTT
CAWSVQGASKLFF
>.|TRBV6-4|.|TRBJ1-2
TGTGCCAGCAGTGAGGATAACTATGGCTACACCTTC
CASSEDNYGYTF
>TRBD1|TRBV15|.|TRBJ2-1
TGTGCCACCAGCAGAGAGGGACAGGTTGTCTACAATGAGCAGTTCTTC
CATSREGQVVYNEQFF
>.|TRBV29-1|few|TRBJ1-1
TGCAGCGTTGATGGGGTGAACACTGAAGCTTTCTTT
CSVDGVNTEAFF
>TRBD1|TRBV5-1|.|TRBJ2-7
TGCGCCAGCAGCTCTCAGGACAGGGGTCGCTACGAGCAGTACTTC
CASSSQDRGRYEQYF
>.|TRBV30|.|TRBJ1-1
TGTGCCTGGAGTCCTCCCGGGGGTTACACTGAAGCTTTCTTT
CAWSPPGGYTEAFF
>.|TRBV7-2|few|TRBJ2-6
TGTGCCAGCAGCCCAGTTGGGAACTCTGGGGCCAACGTCCTGACTTTC
CASSPVGNSGANVLTF
>.|TRBV5-4|few|TRBJ1-2
TGTGCCAGCAGCTTAGGGGGGAACTATGGCTACACCTTC
CASSLGGNYGYTF
>.|TRBV5-1|few|TRBJ1-4
TGCGCCAGCAGCTCAGGGGCGCTTAACGAAAAACTGTTTTTT
CASSSGALNEKLFF
>.|TRBV7-2|few|TRBJ2-2
TGTGCCAGCAGCTCCCAAGGGACAATGAACACCGGGGAGCTGTTTTTT
CASSSQGTMNTGELFF
>.|TRBV28|.|TRBJ1-2
TGTGCCAGCAGTATCGAACACTTACCGACTAACTATGGCTACACCTTC
CASSIEHLPTNYGYTF
>TRBD1|TRBV2|few|TRBJ1-5
TGTGCCAGCAGTGAAGAGTCAGGGGGTACGGTACCCCAGCATTTT
CASSEESGGTVPQHF
>.|TRBV28|.|TRBJ1-5
TGTGCCAGCAGTTTGGATGGATTCCAGCCCCAGCATTTT
CASSLDGFQPQHF
>.|TRBV7-2|.|TRBJ2-5
TGTGCCAGCAGCTTATGGACACCCCAAGAGACCCAGTACTTC
CASSLWTPQETQYF
>.|TRBV2|few|TRBJ2-2
TGTGCCAGCAGTGAATTGACCCGTTACACCGGGGAGCTGTTTTTT
CASSELTRYTGELFF
>.|TRBV6-6|.|TRBJ2-7
TGTGCCAGCAGCTTCACAGCCTTCTACGAGCAGTACTTC
CASSFTAFYEQYF
>.|TRBV10-3|few|TRBJ2-7
TGTGCCATCAGTGCTAGCCTAAGCTCCTACGAGCAGTACTTC
CAISASLSSYEQYF
>.|TRBV2|.|TRBJ1-2
TGTGCCAGCAGTGAAGTTGCGGGTGGCTACACCTTC
CASSEVAGGYTF
>.|TRBV18|few|TRBJ2-1
TGTGCCAGCCAACGAGAAACTTCCTACAATGAGCAGTTCTTC
CASQRETSYNEQFF
>TRBD2|TRBV6-6|few|TRBJ2-3
TGTGCCAGCAGTTTTCGACTAGCGGGAGGCTCTACGCAGTATTTT
CASSFRLAGGSTQYF
>.|TRBV18|few|TRBJ1-1
TGTGCCAGCTCACCACAGGGGACGCACGAAGCTTTCTTT
CASSPQGTHEAFF
>.|TRBV5-1|.|TRBJ2-1
TGCGCCAGCAGCTTAAGACCGGGACGGATAACAAATGAGCAGTTCTTC
CASSLRPGRITNEQFF
>TRBD2|TRBV29-1|few|TRBJ2-2
TGCAGCGCCGCCGGGGGGGGTAACACCGGGGAGCTGTTTTTT
CSAAGGGNTGELFF